Described below is a single T cell receptor beta chain sequence and its context. The antigen is not known. This sample is drawn from a study of T cell responses to AZD1222 COVID-19 vaccine. CDR3 length equals 15 residues. Germline CDR1 and CDR2: MNHEY and SVGAGI. Trimming removed 6 bases at V and 0 bases at J, with 11 bases between. Measured with immunoSEQ multiplex PCR; TCRdb has only the in-frame clones, and not every one. The data contain 89,000 or so clones, around nine tenths of them singletons. Study outcomes and limitations: A reported finding is that nearly half of spike-specific TCRs target unmutated variant regions. Once two AZD1222 doses were given, Spike-specific TCR breadth and depth went up.

This chain links TRBV6-5 with TRBJ2-2; D perhaps matches TRBD1 (6 bases). The origin of this receptor is an adult who received the AZD1222 COVID-19 vaccine. The sequencing here drew on peripheral blood, taken 28 days after the second AZD1222 dose. Written as DNA, the CDR3 is TGTGCCAGCAGCCTACAGGGAACGAACACCGGGGAGCTGTTTTTT. Amino acids: CASSLQGTNTGELFF.